Listed below are T cell receptor beta chains from one sample, sequenced in a study of cytomegalovirus exposure and HLA in healthy donors. Profiling relied on immunoSEQ multiplex PCR, and the TCRdb table lists in-frame clones only, not all of them. This table has tens of thousands of clones, 75% to 85% appearing once. The sample taken for sequencing was PBMCs. These receptors all come from a woman aged 40 to 49 in good health and CMV-seronegative. The CDR3 runs from the conserved cysteine through the conserved F or W. A D gene is named only where the DNA matches it firmly. Clone sizes are given selectively: once, few, many, or a class where the clone is expanded.

clone size,D gene,J gene,V gene,CDR3 DNA,CDR3 protein
-,TRBD1,TRBJ1-4,TRBV29-1,TGCAGCGTAGAGGACAGGGGTAATGAAAAACTGTTTTTT,CSVEDRGNEKLFF
once,-,TRBJ1-3,TRBV6-1,TGTGCCAGCAGGGTTTCGGCTGGAAACACCATATATTTT,CASRVSAGNTIYF
-,-,TRBJ2-2,TRBV5-6,TGTGCCAGCAGCTTGATGCAGGGGAACACCGGGGAGCTGTTTTTT,CASSLMQGNTGELFF
-,TRBD1,TRBJ1-1,TRBV19,TGTGCCAGTAGTATCTGGACAGGATCCTCGGGCACTGAAGCTTTCTTT,CASSIWTGSSGTEAFF
few,-,TRBJ1-3,TRBV6-5,TGTGCCAGCAGTTCCCCGGGAGGGGGAACTGGAAACACCATATATTTT,CASSSPGGGTGNTIYF
-,-,TRBJ1-1,TRBV10-3,TGTGCCATCAGGGGGGGGACGGGTGGAGAAGCTTTCTTT,CAIRGGTGGEAFF
-,-,TRBJ2-1,TRBV27,TGTGCCAGCAGTTTACAGGGGCCCGACTCCTACGAGGAGCAGTTCTTC,CASSLQGPDSYEEQFF
-,-,TRBJ1-3,TRBV9,TGTGCCAGCAGCGTAGAGGGGGGGCCTGGAAACACCATATATTTT,CASSVEGGPGNTIYF
once,TRBD1,TRBJ2-1,TRBV4-1,TGCGCCAGCAGCCGCACCCCGACAGGGTTTGACAATGAGCAGTTCTTC,CASSRTPTGFDNEQFF
-,-,TRBJ1-1,TRBV7-8,TGTGCCAGCAGCTTAGTTGGTAGCAGAAAGAACACTGAAGCTTTCTTT,CASSLVGSRKNTEAFF
-,TRBD1,TRBJ1-5,TRBV6-5,TGTGCCAGCAGTTTAGGGACAGGTAATCAGCCCCAGCATTTT,CASSLGTGNQPQHF
few,-,TRBJ1-4,TRBV2,TGTGCCAGCAGTGAACAGGCACGGAGGAATGAAAAACTGTTTTTT,CASSEQARRNEKLFF
-,TRBD2,TRBJ2-7,TRBV4-2,TGTGCCAGCAGCCAAGAGTGGACTAGCGGGGGGGTCTCCTACGAGCAGTACTTC,CASSQEWTSGGVSYEQYF
-,TRBD1,TRBJ1-2,TRBV5-4,TGTGCCAGCAGCTCGACAGGGCCGCATGGCTACACCTTC,CASSSTGPHGYTF
few,-,TRBJ2-1,TRBV14,TGTGCCAGCAGCCAAAACAGGGGAGGAGAGCAGTTCTTC,CASSQNRGGEQFF
-,-,TRBJ2-1,TRBV4-1,TGCGCCAGCAGCCCTGGACCGGGATTGGGTGAGCAGTTCTTC,CASSPGPGLGEQFF
-,TRBD1,TRBJ1-2,TRBV10-3,TGTGCCACCTCTAGGCCGGGGACAGGGGGCGGCTATGGCTACACCTTC,CATSRPGTGGGYGYTF
once,-,TRBJ2-3,TRBV5-1,TGCGCCAGCAGCGCGGGACTCCACACAGATACGCAGTATTTT,CASSAGLHTDTQYF
-,-,TRBJ1-1,TRBV7-6,TGTGCCAGCAGCTCGTCAGGGTTCGACACTGAAGCTTTCTTT,CASSSSGFDTEAFF
-,TRBD1,TRBJ1-1,TRBV19,TGTGCCAGTAGTATAGGCCCTGGTAGTCCAGGGGGCACACGTCGAGAAGCTTTCTTT,CASSIGPGSPGGTRREAFF
once,TRBD2,TRBJ2-1,TRBV7-6,TGTGCCAGCAGCTTGCGGGGGGCTATCTCCTACAATGAGCAGTTCTTC,CASSLRGAISYNEQFF
-,-,TRBJ1-4,TRBV27,TGTGCCAGCAGTGTCTCAGGGATGAGCGACGAAAAACTGTTTTTT,CASSVSGMSDEKLFF
-,-,TRBJ1-5,TRBV7-9,TGTGCCAGCAGCTCGACAGTTAGCAATCAGCCCCAGCATTTT,CASSSTVSNQPQHF
-,-,TRBJ1-1,TRBV7-2,TGTGCCAGCAGCCGCATGACAACGCATACTGAAGCTTTCTTT,CASSRMTTHTEAFF
-,TRBD1,TRBJ1-2,TRBV6-5,TGTGCCAGCAGTCCGCGACAGGGAGGCTATGGCTACACCTTC,CASSPRQGGYGYTF
-,-,TRBJ2-5,TRBV5-6,TGTGCCAGCAGCTTGTGGGGCGGAGCAGGGCGAGAGACCCAGTACTTC,CASSLWGGAGRETQYF
-,-,TRBJ1-3,TRBV30,TGTGCCTGGAGGGGGGGGTCAGGGAAGAGCTCTGGAAACACCATATATTTT,CAWRGGSGKSSGNTIYF
-,TRBD2,TRBJ2-3,TRBV4-3,TGCGCCAGCAGCGAGCGGGGGGGGTACACAGATACGCAGTATTTT,CASSERGGYTDTQYF
-,-,TRBJ1-1,TRBV6-1,TGTGCCAGCAGTGAAGGGGCAGGGAGGGTTTCGGCTTTCTTT,CASSEGAGRVSAFF
-,TRBD1,TRBJ2-7,TRBV6-5,TGTGCCAGCAGTTACTTAAACAGGGGCGAGCAGTACTTC,CASSYLNRGEQYF
-,-,TRBJ1-4,TRBV30,TGTGCCTGGAGTGTTGGGCAGTGTGAAGAAAAACTGTTTTTT,CAWSVGQCEEKLFF
-,TRBD1,TRBJ1-4,TRBV7-9,TGTGCCAGCAGCGACCGTGGGACAGGGATTAATGAAAAACTGTTTTTT,CASSDRGTGINEKLFF
-,-,TRBJ2-1,TRBV7-9,TGTGCCAGCAGCTTAGGGGCCAGCTCCTACAATGAGCAGTTCTTC,CASSLGASSYNEQFF
-,TRBD1,TRBJ2-1,TRBV30,TGTGCCTGGAGCCGGGACAGTGGGTACAATGAGCAGTTCTTC,CAWSRDSGYNEQFF
-,-,TRBJ1-4,TRBV13,TGTGCCAGCAGCTTAGGTGGGAGGGGAGGAACAGAAAAACTGTTTTTT,CASSLGGRGGTEKLFF
-,-,TRBJ1-1,TRBV7-8,TGTGCCAGCAGCTTAGTATACGGGAACACTGAAGCTTTCTTT,CASSLVYGNTEAFF
-,-,TRBJ2-5,TRBV9,TGTGCCAGCAGCTCTCGGTCAGGGGAGACCCAGTACTTC,CASSSRSGETQYF
few,-,TRBJ1-1,TRBV30,TGTGCCTGGTGTGTCAGGGTGAACACTGAAGCTTTCTTT,CAWCVRVNTEAFF
-,TRBD1,TRBJ1-1,TRBV28,TGTGCCAGCAGACTGCGCACCGGGACAGGGAGACCCAACACTGAAGCTTTCTTT,CASRLRTGTGRPNTEAFF
-,-,TRBJ1-3,TRBV9,TGTGCCAGCAGCGTAGCAGGGGTGAGAAACACCATATATTTT,CASSVAGVRNTIYF
-,-,TRBJ1-6,TRBV6-1,TGTGCCAGCAGTGAACAGTCACCCCTCCACTTT,CASSEQSPLHF
once,-,TRBJ2-3,TRBV4-1,TGCGCCAGCAGCCGACCGGATCCGGGGGGCACTGGTACGCAGTATTTT,CASSRPDPGGTGTQYF
-,-,TRBJ1-1,TRBV30,TGTGCCTGGGGAGGGGCGTCAGGGTCCACTGAAGCTTTCTTT,CAWGGASGSTEAFF
-,TRBD2,TRBJ2-5,TRBV4-1,TGCGCCAGCAGCCAAGATTCCAGCGGGGTAGGAGAGACCCAGTACTTC,CASSQDSSGVGETQYF
-,TRBD1,TRBJ1-6,TRBV5-4,TGTGCCAGCAGCGTTGATACAGGGGGCGCTTTGATCTCACCCCTCCACTTT,CASSVDTGGALISPLHF
once,-,TRBJ2-1,TRBV2,TGTGCCAGCAGTGGAGACGGGTACAATGAGCAGTTCTTC,CASSGDGYNEQFF
-,-,TRBJ2-7,TRBV14,TGTGCCAGCAGCCAAGATTTATCGCCGGGGTACTCCTACGAGCAGTACTTC,CASSQDLSPGYSYEQYF
-,TRBD1,TRBJ2-2,TRBV7-2,TGTGCCAGCACCACTGACAGGGGGTTGGCCGGGGAGCTGTTTTTT,CASTTDRGLAGELFF
-,-,TRBJ1-2,TRBV29-1,TGCAGCGTCGGGACTATGCTCTATGGCTACACCTTC,CSVGTMLYGYTF
few,-,TRBJ1-1,TRBV19,TGTGCCAGTAGTATACCACAGGGAACTGAAGCTTTCTTT,CASSIPQGTEAFF
-,-,TRBJ1-6,TRBV7-9,TGTGCCAGCAGCTCCGGTTTCGGCTCCTATAATTCACCCCTCCACTTT,CASSSGFGSYNSPLHF
-,TRBD1,TRBJ2-7,TRBV6-5,TGTGCCAGTACGGAAGGGACAGGGGCCACCTACGAGCAGTACTTC,CASTEGTGATYEQYF